This T cell receptor beta chain comes out of a study of shared clonotypes between healthy human individuals. The study's findings and limits: Generation probabilities were higher for clonotypes shared across all four sorted-subset donors than for unshared ones.

The germline V gene encodes CDR1 LGHNA and CDR2 YSLEER. J lost 4 bases, V lost 4 bases, and 5 bases had no gene match. CDR3 length: 15 residues. Here immunoSEQ multiplex PCR was the method, and the copy in TCRdb shows in-frame clones only, minus some. This table has around 2,000,000 clones, approximately 95% appearing once. Naive CD8 cells were CD45RO-negative, positively selected for CCR7, excluding terminally differentiated effector memory CD45RA+ cells. As to this clone: The antigen is unknown.

The receptor comes from a young man in good health. This chain connects TRBV4-3 to TRBJ2-1, with 9 bases matching TRBD2. What was sequenced was naive CD8+ T cells sorted from blood. CDR3: CASSPWTSEYNEQFF. CDR3 DNA sequence: TGCGCCAGCAGCCCCTGGACTAGCGAGTACAATGAGCAGTTCTTC.